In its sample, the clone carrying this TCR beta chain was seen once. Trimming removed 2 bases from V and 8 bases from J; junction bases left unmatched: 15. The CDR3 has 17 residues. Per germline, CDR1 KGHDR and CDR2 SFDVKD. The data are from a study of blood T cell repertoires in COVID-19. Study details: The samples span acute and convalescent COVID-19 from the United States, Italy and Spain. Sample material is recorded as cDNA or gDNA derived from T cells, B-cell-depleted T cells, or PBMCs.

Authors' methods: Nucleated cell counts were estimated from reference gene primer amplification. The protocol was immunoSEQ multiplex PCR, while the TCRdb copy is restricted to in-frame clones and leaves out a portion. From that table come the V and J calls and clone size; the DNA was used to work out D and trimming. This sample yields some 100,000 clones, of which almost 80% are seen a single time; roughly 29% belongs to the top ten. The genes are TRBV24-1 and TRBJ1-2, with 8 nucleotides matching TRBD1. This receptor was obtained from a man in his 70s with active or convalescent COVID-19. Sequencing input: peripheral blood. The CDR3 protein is CATSDSGQGRDVDGYTF. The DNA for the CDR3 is TGTGCCACCAGTGATTCCGGACAGGGAAGGGATGTGGACGGCTACACCTTC.